This TCR beta chain is drawn from a study of blood T cell repertoires in COVID-19. Study at large: The cDNA or gDNA used as material had been derived from T cells, B-cell-depleted T cells, or PBMCs.

Authors' processing steps: Reference gene primer amplification yielded estimated nucleated cell counts. Some clones are missing from TCRdb's copy, which holds only in-frame ones; the method was immunoSEQ multiplex PCR. V and J calls and clone size are copied from that table; D and trimming were computed from the DNA. The table shows around 150,000 clones, with about 88% occurring only once. The CDR3 is made up of 17 amino acids. Germline CDR1 is LNHDA and CDR2 is SQIVND (reference sequence). Germline trimming cut 3 bases from V and 1 base from J; bases unmatched to any gene: 6. Sequenced material: peripheral blood. This TCR was sampled from a woman aged 55-69 years with COVID-19, enrolled during active disease. This rearrangement joins TRBV19 to TRBJ1-1, with 12 bases that match TRBD1. The CDR3 spells CASSILGQGAGNTEAFF. The CDR3, as DNA: TGTGCCAGTAGTATCCTGGGACAGGGGGCAGGGAACACTGAAGCTTTCTTT. The full variable domain, in which reference TRBV19 and TRBJ1-1 provide the parts outside the CDR3, is DGGITQSPKYLFRKEGQNVTLSCEQNLNHDAMYWYRQDPGQGLRLIYYSQIVNDFQKGDIAEGYSVSREKKESFPLTVTSAQKNPTAFYLCASSILGQGAGNTEAFFGQGTRLTVV.